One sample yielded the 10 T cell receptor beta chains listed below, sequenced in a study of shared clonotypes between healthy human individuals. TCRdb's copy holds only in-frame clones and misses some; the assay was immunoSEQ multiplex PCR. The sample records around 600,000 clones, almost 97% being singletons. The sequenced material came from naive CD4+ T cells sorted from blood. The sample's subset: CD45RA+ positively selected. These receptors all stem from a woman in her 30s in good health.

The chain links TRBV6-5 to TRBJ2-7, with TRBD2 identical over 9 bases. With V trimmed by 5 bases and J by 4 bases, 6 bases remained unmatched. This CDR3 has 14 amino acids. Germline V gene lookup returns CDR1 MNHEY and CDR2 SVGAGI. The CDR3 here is CASSDLAGAYEQYF. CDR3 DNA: TGTGCCAGCAGTGATTTAGCGGGAGCGTACGAGCAGTACTTC.

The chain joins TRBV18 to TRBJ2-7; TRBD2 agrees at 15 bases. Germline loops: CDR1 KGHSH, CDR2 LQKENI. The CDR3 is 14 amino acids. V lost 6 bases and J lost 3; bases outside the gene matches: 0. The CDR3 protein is CASSGLAGGYEQYF. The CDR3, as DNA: TGTGCCAGCTCGGGACTAGCGGGAGGCTACGAGCAGTACTTC.

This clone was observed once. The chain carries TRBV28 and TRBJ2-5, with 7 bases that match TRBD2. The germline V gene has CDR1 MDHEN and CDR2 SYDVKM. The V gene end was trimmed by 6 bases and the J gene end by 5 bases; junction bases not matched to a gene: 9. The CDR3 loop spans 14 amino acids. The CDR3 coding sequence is TGTGCCAGCAGACCTCTAGGCGGGAGCGAGACCCAGTACTTC. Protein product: CASRPLGGSETQYF.

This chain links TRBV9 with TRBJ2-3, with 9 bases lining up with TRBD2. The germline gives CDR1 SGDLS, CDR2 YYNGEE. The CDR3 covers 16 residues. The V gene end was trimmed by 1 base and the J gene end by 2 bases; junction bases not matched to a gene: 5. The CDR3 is CASSVRAGGHTDTQYF. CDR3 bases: TGTGCCAGCAGCGTAAGGGCGGGAGGGCACACAGATACGCAGTATTTT.

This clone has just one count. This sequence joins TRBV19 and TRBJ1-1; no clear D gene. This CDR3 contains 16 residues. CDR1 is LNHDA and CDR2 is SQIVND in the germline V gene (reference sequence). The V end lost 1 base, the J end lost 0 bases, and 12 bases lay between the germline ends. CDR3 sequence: CASSIVGRPMNTEAFF. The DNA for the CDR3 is TGTGCCAGTAGTATAGTCGGCAGACCAATGAACACTGAAGCTTTCTTT.

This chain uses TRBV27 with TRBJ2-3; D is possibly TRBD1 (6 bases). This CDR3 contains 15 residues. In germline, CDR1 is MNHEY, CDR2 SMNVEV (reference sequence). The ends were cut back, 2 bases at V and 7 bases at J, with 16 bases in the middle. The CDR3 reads CASSLRTEKGHTQYF. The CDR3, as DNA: TGTGCCAGCAGTTTAAGGACAGAAAAAGGTCATACGCAGTATTTT.

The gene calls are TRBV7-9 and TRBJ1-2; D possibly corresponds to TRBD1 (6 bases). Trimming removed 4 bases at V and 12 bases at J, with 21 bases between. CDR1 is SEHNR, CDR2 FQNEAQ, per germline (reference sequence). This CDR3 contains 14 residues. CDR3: CASSSIQQTGGNTF. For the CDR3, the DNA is TGTGCCAGCAGCTCCATTCAACAGACAGGTGGGAACACCTTC.

As DNA, the CDR3 is TGTGCCATCAGATCCGGGGCTGGAAAGGAGCAGTACTTC. It encodes CAIRSGAGKEQYF. The chain couples TRBV10-3 to TRBJ2-7; tentatively, D is TRBD1 or TRBD2 (5 bases each). This CDR3 spans 13 amino acids. Germline lookup yields CDR1 ENHRY and CDR2 SYGVKD. With 6 bases removed from V and 7 bases from J, the gap between germline ends came to 16 bases.

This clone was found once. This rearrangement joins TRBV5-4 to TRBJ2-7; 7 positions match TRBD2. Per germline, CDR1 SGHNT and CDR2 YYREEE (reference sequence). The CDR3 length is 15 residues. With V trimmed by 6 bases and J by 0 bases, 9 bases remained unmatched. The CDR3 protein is CASTRAGTISYEQYF. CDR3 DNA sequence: TGTGCCAGCACCAGAGCGGGAACAATCTCCTACGAGCAGTACTTC.

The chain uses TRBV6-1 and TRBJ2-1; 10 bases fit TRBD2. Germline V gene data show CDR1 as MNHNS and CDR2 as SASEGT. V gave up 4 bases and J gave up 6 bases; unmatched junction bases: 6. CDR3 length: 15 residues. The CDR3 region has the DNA TGTGCCAGCAGTGTAGGGCTAGCGGGAGTCAATGAGCAGTTCTTC. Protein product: CASSVGLAGVNEQFF.